These 20 T cell receptor beta chains were sequenced from one sample in a study of regulatory T cells in long-lasting Graves disease. Time point in this sample: persistent/refractory GD, antithyroid drugs over 5 years with positive TRAb. Following extraction of RNA from PBMCs, that RNA was used to make the TCR library. Building the TCR beta libraries relied on iRepertoire HTBI primers, and CDR3 regions underwent Arm-PCR. TCRdb passed the multiplex PCR reads through MiXCR, listing each CDR3 protein once. This sample carries hundreds of thousands of distinct CDR3 sequences, roughly 20% of them seen once, and the ten largest clones take more than 20%. The starting material was peripheral blood mononuclear cells (PBMCs), obtained when the disease was refractory, from a patient treated with antithyroid drugs. The origin of the receptors is a female donor with Graves disease.

V usage is TRBV6-1 and J usage is TRBJ1-1; D unresolved. Trimming removed 8 bases from V and 1 base from J, with 5 bases in between. Germline V gene sequence: CDR1 MNHNS, CDR2 SASEGT. The CDR3 is made up of 11 amino acids. Written as DNA, the CDR3 is TGTGCCAGCGGGTGGAACACTGAAGCTTTCTTT. Amino acid sequence: CASGWNTEAFF.

This clonotype was recorded once. The chain employs TRBV29-1 and TRBJ1-1; no firm D call. The CDR3 loop spans 13 amino acids. V was cut by 6 bases and J by 4 bases, with 15 bases left in between. Germline V gene sequence: CDR1 SQVTM, CDR2 ANQGSEA. This CDR3 reads CSVFEASATEAFF. In nucleotides, the CDR3 is TGCAGCGTCTTTGAAGCTTCAGCCACTGAAGCTTTCTTT.

A few counts support this clonotype. J is TRBJ2-6 and V is TRBV7-2, with a weak D call TRBD1 (6 bases). V gave up 5 bases and J gave up 2 bases, with 7 bases separating them. Germline lookup yields CDR1 SGHTA and CDR2 FQGNSA. This CDR3 is built from 14 residues. Here the CDR3 DNA reads TGTGCCAGCAGCGAGGGGGCTGGGGCCAACGTCCTGACTTTC. This gives the protein CASSEGAGANVLTF.

This clonotype has a handful of counts. This chain connects TRBV30 to TRBJ1-2, with 8 bases aligning to TRBD1. The J segment lost 4 bases and the V segment lost 3 bases, leaving 10 bases of the junction unmatched. Germline-derived CDR1 and CDR2 are GTSNPN and SVGIG (reference sequence). The CDR3 length is 15 residues. Written as DNA, the CDR3 is TGTGCCTGGAGCGGTACAGGGGGAGCTCTCTATGGCTACACCTTC. Its protein is CAWSGTGGALYGYTF.

CDR3 protein: CAISESRDRTISYEQYF. The CDR3 DNA follows: TGTGCCATCAGTGAGTCGAGAGACAGGACCATCTCCTACGAGCAGTACTTC. This chain connects TRBV10-3 to TRBJ2-7; a weak D match, TRBD1 (6 bases). V lost 0 bases and J lost 0, with 15 bases in between. The CDR3 loop spans 17 amino acids. Looked up from germline, CDR1 is ENHRY and CDR2 is SYGVKD.

On this clonotype: One end of the junction is discordant with germline, which a read error may explain. CDR3: CSATGDAAAEAFF. The CDR3 DNA is TGCAGTGCGACGGGGGATGCAGCCGCTGAGGCTTTCTTT. This rearrangement joins TRBV20-1 to TRBJ1-1; possible D gene TRBD1, 5 bases. The CDR3 has 13 residues. The germline V gene encodes CDR1 DFQATT and CDR2 SNEGSKA (reference sequence).

Only one count was recorded for this clonotype. A read error may be the cause here, since a much bigger clone is one base away. V usage is TRBV12-3 or TRBV12-4 and J usage is TRBJ1-3, with D unresolved. The length of the CDR3 is 14 residues. The CDR3 DNA reads TGTGCCAGCAGCCCTCAGAGTTCTGGAAACACCATGTATTTT. Its translation is CASSPQSSGNTMYF.

This clonotype showed up just a few times. The chain carries TRBV6-1 and TRBJ2-2; D gene uncertain. CDR1 is MNHNS and CDR2 is SASEGT in the germline V gene. Trimming shortened V by 7 bases and J by 8 bases, and 14 bases separated the two germline ends. CDR3 size: 13 residues. Here the CDR3 reads CASNPGVWGELFF. The CDR3 DNA sequence: TGTGCCAGCAACCCTGGGGTTTGGGGGGAGCTGTTTTTT.

This clonotype was recorded a few times. The rearrangement uses TRBV24-1 and TRBJ2-3; 10 bases agree with TRBD1. The V segment lost 4 bases and the J segment 2 bases; nucleotides outside the gene matches: 5. The germline V gene encodes CDR1 KGHDR and CDR2 SFDVKD. The CDR3 is 16 amino acids. The CDR3 nucleotides read TGTGCCACCAGTGACCCGGGACAGGGGACCACAGATACGCAGTATTTT. Its translation is CATSDPGQGTTDTQYF.

This clonotype was seen only a few times. The rearrangement uses TRBV20-1 and TRBJ2-3; 8 nucleotides align to TRBD2. This CDR3 region has 13 residues. Trimming at V came to 7 bases and at J to 6 bases, leaving 9 bases not matched to a gene. Germline assignment: CDR1 DFQATT and CDR2 SNEGSKA (reference sequence). Here the CDR3 reads CSVPAGEVDTQYF. The CDR3 DNA sequence: TGCAGTGTCCCAGCGGGAGAGGTTGATACGCAGTATTTT.

This clonotype was seen a single time. The CDR3 here is CASSPGTGAGKSYGYTF. As DNA, the CDR3 is TGTGCCAGCAGTCCCGGGACAGGGGCCGGCAAAAGCTATGGCTACACCTTC. The chain uses TRBV6-1 and TRBJ1-2, with 10 positions matching TRBD1. V dropped 5 bases and J dropped 4; count of bases not matched to a gene: 13. CDR3 length: 17 amino acids. Germline V gene sequence: CDR1 MNHNS, CDR2 SASEGT.

About this clonotype: Since the CDR3 does not end with the conserved phenylalanine or tryptophan, this likely comes from a read error. This chain uses TRBV11-2 with TRBJ2-7; possibly TRBD1 or TRBD2 for D (5 bases each). From germline, CDR1 is SGHAT and CDR2 FQNNGV. Trimming took 2 bases from V and 2 from J, leaving 7 bases between them. The CDR3 is 13 residues long. The CDR3 region is CASSLKGPYEQYL. The CDR3 DNA sequence: TGTGCCAGCAGCTTAAAGGGACCCTACGAGCAGTACCTC.

This clonotype was counted ten times or more. The chain joins TRBV5-1 to TRBJ2-7, with 7 positions matching TRBD1. The V segment lost 5 bases and the J segment 2 bases; nucleotides outside the gene matches: 4. Germline values: CDR1 SGHRS, CDR2 YFSETQ. The CDR3 runs 13 residues. CDR3 nucleotide sequence: TGCGCCAGCAGTGGGACAGATCCCTACGAGCAGTACTTC. It encodes CASSGTDPYEQYF.

As for this clonotype: This may be a read error, as it is one base from a much larger clone. The chain joins TRBV18 to TRBJ2-2; D is ambiguous. Germline values: CDR1 KGHSH, CDR2 LQKENI. V was pared by 2 bases and J by 4 bases, with 2 bases between. There are 12 residues in the CDR3. The CDR3 is CASSPCTGELFF. The CDR3 DNA reads TGTGCCAGCTCACCATGCACCGGGGAGCTGTTTTTT. The full variable domain, in which reference TRBV18 and TRBJ2-2 provide the parts outside the CDR3, is NAGVMQNPRHLVRRRGQEARLRCSPMKGHSHVYWYRQLPEEGLKFMVYLQKENIIDESGMPKERFSAEFPKEGPSILRIQQVVRGDSAAYFCASSPCTGELFFGEGSRLTVL.

This clonotype was seen repeatedly, ten times or more. The rearrangement uses TRBV7-8 and TRBJ2-7; 10 positions match TRBD1. Germline trimming cut 5 bases from V and 2 bases from J; bases unmatched to any gene: 9. This CDR3 region has 16 residues. Germline values: CDR1 SGHVS, CDR2 FQNEAQ. CDR3 bases: TGTGCCAGCAGCCCAGGCCGGGACAGGGGTACCTACGAGCAGTACTTC. Protein: CASSPGRDRGTYEQYF.

This clonotype occurred many times. The chain carries TRBV5-6 and TRBJ1-2, with D perhaps TRBD1 (6 bases). The CDR3 consists of 15 residues. V was clipped by 0 bases and J by 4 bases, with 13 bases between them. Germline CDR1 SGHDT, CDR2 YYEEEE. The CDR3 region is CASSLEQGRGYGYTF. The CDR3, as DNA: TGTGCCAGCAGCTTGGAGCAGGGGAGGGGCTATGGCTACACCTTC.

The chain combines TRBV7-9 with TRBJ2-7, with TRBD2 identical over 14 bases. Per the germline V gene, CDR1 is SEHNR and CDR2 is FQNEAQ (reference sequence). CDR3 length equals 13 residues. V lost 8 bases to trimming and J lost 7 bases; unmatched junction nucleotides: 4. CDR3 bases: TGTGCCAGCGCGGGACTAGCGGGAGTGGAGCAGTACTTC. It encodes CASAGLAGVEQYF. The full variable domain, completed using reference TRBV7-9 and TRBJ2-7, is DTGVSQNPRHKITKRGQNVTFRCDPISEHNRLYWYRQTLGQGPEFLTYFQNEAQLEKSRLLSDRFSAERPKGSFSTLEIQRTEQGDSAMYLCASAGLAGVEQYFGPGTRLTVT.

The V call is TRBV28, the J call TRBJ2-1; D not resolved. V dropped 6 bases and J dropped 0 bases, with 12 bases sitting between them. Looked up from germline, CDR1 is MDHEN and CDR2 is SYDVKM. This CDR3 is 15 amino acids long. This CDR3 reads CASSSGVDSYNEQFF. The CDR3 nucleotides are TGTGCCAGCAGCTCTGGTGTCGACTCCTACAATGAGCAGTTCTTC.

This clonotype was counted ten times or more. The J gene is TRBJ2-7, the V gene TRBV28, with TRBD2 matching over 11 bases. With V trimmed by 7 bases and J by 0 bases, 8 bases remained unmatched. This CDR3 comprises 16 residues. Germline values: CDR1 MDHEN, CDR2 SYDVKM. The CDR3 sequence: CASNSPTSGVSYEQYF. The CDR3 DNA reads TGTGCCAGCAACTCACCGACTAGCGGGGTCTCCTACGAGCAGTACTTC. Variable domain in full (rest from reference TRBV28 and TRBJ2-7): DVKVTQSSRYLVKRTGEKVFLECVQDMDHENMFWYRQDPGLGLRLIYFSYDVKMKEKGDIPEGYSVSREKKERFSLILESASTNQTSMYLCASNSPTSGVSYEQYFGPGTRLTVT.

This clonotype was picked up many times. The chain is built from TRBV2 and TRBJ2-7; 7 bases map to TRBD2. The J segment lost 6 bases and the V segment lost 7 bases, leaving 6 bases of the junction unmatched. This CDR3 comprises 12 residues. The germline CDR1 and CDR2 sequences are SNHLY and FYNNEI. The CDR3 coding sequence is TGTGCCAGCACAAGACTAGCCTCCGAGCAGTACTTC. Amino acids: CASTRLASEQYF.